These 13 T cell receptor beta chains share one sample of origin, sequenced in a study of shared clonotypes between healthy human individuals. Profiling relied on immunoSEQ multiplex PCR, and the TCRdb table lists in-frame clones only, not all of them. The sample has 850,000 to 1,200,000 clones; approximately 76% are singletons. The specimen sequenced was memory CD4+ T cells sorted from blood. Indicated subset: CD45RA-negative fraction. The receptors were sampled from a man between 18 and 35 years old in good health.

In its sample, this clone was seen many times. This rearrangement joins TRBV14 to TRBJ1-2; D is unclear. This CDR3 is built from 15 residues. Germline loops: CDR1 SGHDN, CDR2 FVKESK. Trimming took off 0 bases at V and 5 bases at J, with 13 bases between the two ends. The CDR3 spells CASSQDSRRKYGYTF. The CDR3 region has the DNA TGTGCCAGCAGCCAAGATTCCCGGCGGAAATATGGCTACACCTTC.

The table lists this clone with many counts. Within the sample, other DNA sequences also encode this same CDR3. CDR3 amino acids: CASSRAGSYEQYF. CDR3 DNA sequence: TGTGCCAGCAGTCGGGCCGGATCCTACGAGCAGTACTTC. The rearrangement links TRBV6-5 to TRBJ2-7, with no clear D. CDR3 length: 13 amino acids. The germline V gene encodes CDR1 MNHEY and CDR2 SVGAGI. V lost 5 bases to trimming and J lost 1 base, with 9 bases between them.

In its sample, this clone was seen once. CDR3 sequence: CASSLFGVVNTEAFF. Written as DNA, the CDR3 is TGTGCCAGCAGCTTGTTTGGGGTAGTGAACACTGAAGCTTTCTTT. This sequence joins TRBV5-6 and TRBJ1-1; D ambiguous. Germline V gene data show CDR1 as SGHDT and CDR2 as YYEEEE. The V gene lost 1 base and the J gene lost 0 bases, with 10 bases spanning the gap. The CDR3 has 15 residues.

In its sample, this clone was seen many times. The V gene is TRBV7-9, the J gene TRBJ1-1, with TRBD1 matching over 11 bases. The CDR3 covers 13 residues. The V and J ends lost 10 bases and 4 bases, in that order; junction bases with no gene match: 5. Per germline, CDR1 SEHNR and CDR2 FQNEAQ (reference sequence). The CDR3 DNA sequence: TGTGCCACTACCGGGACAGGGGGCACTGAAGCTTTCTTT. It yields the protein CATTGTGGTEAFF.

This clone was seen a handful of times. This sequence joins TRBV7-9 and TRBJ1-1; D possibly corresponds to TRBD1 (5 bases). Germline assignment: CDR1 SEHNR and CDR2 FQNEAQ (reference sequence). This CDR3 is built from 17 residues. The V end was cut by 2 bases, the J end by 3 bases, with 19 bases between. CDR3 sequence: CASSLTFQGPGHTEAFF. The CDR3 nucleotides are TGTGCCAGCAGCTTAACGTTTCAGGGCCCAGGCCACACTGAAGCTTTCTTT.

The chain is built from TRBV5-1 and TRBJ2-5; D not certain. Deletions cut 0 bases from V and 7 bases from J, with 13 bases between. The CDR3 has 14 residues. Germline CDR1 is SGHRS and CDR2 is YFSETQ. CDR3 protein: CASSLVGGLVTQYF. CDR3 nucleotide sequence: TGCGCCAGCAGCTTGGTAGGTGGGCTGGTGACCCAGTACTTC.

This clone has just one count. Other DNA sequences within the sample encode an identical CDR3. The chain has TRBV11-3 and TRBJ2-1, with 7 bases matching TRBD2. The ends lost 5 bases at V and 7 bases at J; junction bases unmatched: 8. The CDR3 consists of 14 residues. Germline lookup yields CDR1 SGHNT and CDR2 YENEEA. DNA of the CDR3: TGTGCCAGCAGCCTACGCGGGAGTCGTAATGAGCAGTTCTTC. Protein: CASSLRGSRNEQFF. Looking up the rest from reference TRBV11-3 and TRBJ2-1 gives the full variable domain: EAGVVQSPRYKIIEKKQPVAFWCNPISGHNTLYWYLQNLGQGPELLIRYENEEAVDDSQLPKDRFSAERLKGVDSTLKIQPAELGDSAVYLCASSLRGSRNEQFFGPGTRLTVL.

V gene TRBV30 combines with J gene TRBJ1-2; 11 nucleotides agree with TRBD1. Germline lookup yields CDR1 GTSNPN and CDR2 SVGIG (reference sequence). The junction had 12 bases not matched to a gene; V was cut back by 2 bases and J by 7 bases. The CDR3 extends over 16 amino acids. The CDR3 DNA follows: TGTGCCTGGAGTCCCGGACAGGGGGCCCAACTGGGTGGCTACACCTTC. It encodes CAWSPGQGAQLGGYTF.

The chain joins TRBV2 to TRBJ2-1; TRBD2 agrees at 12 bases. With V trimmed by 6 bases and J by 0 bases, 6 bases remained unmatched. The CDR3 extends over 17 amino acids. Germline V gene lookup returns CDR1 SNHLY and CDR2 FYNNEI. The CDR3 protein is CASRLLAGGFSYNEQFF. CDR3 bases: TGTGCCAGCAGGCTACTAGCGGGAGGCTTCTCCTACAATGAGCAGTTCTTC. Full variable domain (remainder filled in from reference TRBV2 and TRBJ2-1): EPEVTQTPSHQVTQMGQEVILRCVPISNHLYFYWYRQILGQKVEFLVSFYNNEISEKSEIFDDQFSVERPDGSNFTLKIRSTKLEDSAMYFCASRLLAGGFSYNEQFFGPGTRLTVL.

This clone was observed a handful of times. Here the CDR3 DNA reads TGTGCCAGCAGCTCCCGACTAGCTGCTCAAGAGACCCAGTACTTC. Encoded protein: CASSSRLAAQETQYF. This chain connects TRBV7-9 to TRBJ2-5; 7 bases line up with TRBD2. This CDR3 spans 15 amino acids. Germline V CDR1 and CDR2: SEHNR, FQNEAQ (reference sequence). Trimming cost V 4 bases and J 2 bases; bases outside gene matches: 7.

The chain employs TRBV2 and TRBJ2-7; TRBD1 aligns across 9 bases. This CDR3 has 15 residues. V lost 6 bases to trimming and J lost 4 bases; unmatched junction nucleotides: 10. From germline, CDR1 is SNHLY and CDR2 FYNNEI. CDR3: CASSPLQGARYEQYF. The DNA for the CDR3 is TGTGCCAGCAGCCCACTACAGGGGGCGAGATACGAGCAGTACTTC.

A remark on this clone: The sample has other DNA sequences that encode this CDR3 too. V is TRBV5-1 and J is TRBJ2-7; 11 bases match TRBD2. Germline trimming cut 5 bases from V and 2 bases from J; bases unmatched to any gene: 0. Germline V gene lookup returns CDR1 SGHRS and CDR2 YFSETQ. This CDR3 contains 13 residues. CDR3 amino acids: CASRTSGTYEQYF. CDR3 nucleotides: TGCGCCAGCAGGACTAGCGGGACCTACGAGCAGTACTTC.

The chain couples TRBV6-6 to TRBJ1-4, with 11 nucleotides matching TRBD1. Trimming at V came to 6 bases and at J to 6 bases, leaving 3 bases not matched to a gene. The CDR3 runs 14 residues. Germline CDR1 MNHNY, CDR2 SVGAGI (reference sequence). The CDR3 loop is CASRWDRGDEKLFF. In nucleotides, the CDR3 is TGTGCCAGCAGGTGGGACAGGGGGGATGAAAAACTGTTTTTT.